This TCR beta chain was identified in a study of monozygotic twins with inflammatory bowel disease. This CDR3 is 17 amino acids long. Germline CDR1 SGDLS, CDR2 YYNGEE. Per-sample cDNA came from eight separate reactions. Each UMI, carrying a 6-nucleotide sample barcode, came from template switching. TCRdb re-called the 5' RACE reads and shows each CDR3 protein once, DNA omitted. This listing includes under 350,000 distinct CDR3 sequences. This clonotype was sampled from a human donor with ulcerative colitis or Crohn's disease, or a healthy co-twin of an affected twin (not recorded which). V gene TRBV9 combines with J gene TRBJ1-3. Sequencing was done on a sample of blood. CDR3 sequence reads: CASSVELGGTSGNTIYF.